What follows are 11 T cell receptor beta chains derived from one specimen sequenced in a study of blood T cell repertoires in COVID-19. Method: immunoSEQ multiplex PCR; TCRdb's copy keeps in-frame clones and lacks some. The sample yields some 490,000 clones, roughly nine tenths seen once. Input material: PBMCs or T cells enriched from blood (not recorded which). The origin of the receptors is an older woman who had recovered from COVID-19.

The V gene is TRBV7-2, the J gene TRBJ2-1, with TRBD2 matching over 12 bases. CDR1 is SGHTA and CDR2 is FQGNSA in the germline V gene. This CDR3 has 15 amino acids. Trimming took 1 base from V and 8 from J; bases not matched to a gene: 3. In nucleotides, the CDR3 is TGTGCCAGCAGCTTAGGGACTAGCGGGGTAGATGAGCAGTTCTTC. Its translation: CASSLGTSGVDEQFF.

The J gene is TRBJ2-7, the V gene TRBV6-5, with no clear D. The CDR3 consists of 14 residues. V dropped 6 bases and J dropped 5 bases, with 17 bases sitting between them. CDR1 and CDR2 from the germline V gene are MNHEY and SVGAGI. CDR3 DNA sequence: TGTGCCAGCAGCCCCCATACGGGTCCCAACGAGCAGTACTTC. Protein product: CASSPHTGPNEQYF.

The chain joins TRBV6-5 to TRBJ1-4; 7 bases match TRBD1. The germline CDR1 and CDR2 sequences are MNHEY and SVGAGI. This CDR3 has 13 amino acids. The V segment lost 5 bases and the J segment 5 bases; nucleotides outside the gene matches: 2. In DNA form, the CDR3 reads TGTGCCAGCAGTCCGACAGGGAATGAAAAACTGTTTTTT. Its translation is CASSPTGNEKLFF.

In DNA form, the CDR3 reads TGCGCCAGCAGCTTCGGGACAGGGAGTAGAGTGGACGAGCAGTACTTC. This codes for CASSFGTGSRVDEQYF. The V and J genes are TRBV5-1 and TRBJ2-7; 9 bases fit TRBD1. CDR1 is SGHRS and CDR2 is YFSETQ in the germline V gene. Losses at the gene ends were 2 bases for V and 5 bases for J; bases not matched to a gene: 11. The CDR3 has 16 amino acids.

V usage is TRBV9 and J usage is TRBJ1-1; unclear D gene. The CDR3 has 19 residues. The V gene's germline CDR1 is SGDLS and CDR2 YYNGEE. The germline V and J ends were trimmed by 0 bases and 4 bases, with 25 bases remaining between them. CDR3 loop: CASSVEVTAVLRPGTEAFF. CDR3 in DNA: TGTGCCAGCAGCGTAGAAGTGACGGCAGTTCTACGCCCGGGCACTGAAGCTTTCTTT.

The rearrangement links TRBV11-2 to TRBJ2-7, with D hard to call. Trimming removed 2 bases at V and 4 bases at J, with 6 bases between. Germline V gene lookup returns CDR1 SGHAT and CDR2 FQNNGV. There are 12 residues in the CDR3. The CDR3 DNA sequence: TGTGCCAGCAGCTTACGAGAGTACGAGCAGTACTTC. Translated: CASSLREYEQYF.

Details on this clone: At the DNA level, this CDR3 is encoded by other sequences in the same sample as well. J is TRBJ1-4 and V is TRBV7-9; 9 bases are shared with TRBD1. The CDR3 contains 16 residues. Germline V lookup: CDR1 SEHNR, CDR2 FQNEAQ (reference sequence). Trimming took 1 base from V and 0 from J; bases not matched to a gene: 0. This chain's CDR3 is CASSLGQGATNEKLFF. The CDR3 nucleotides read TGTGCCAGCAGCTTAGGACAGGGGGCAACTAATGAAAAACTGTTTTTT.

The chain links TRBV7-8 to TRBJ1-4; the match to TRBD1 covers 7 bases. The germline gives CDR1 SGHVS, CDR2 FQNEAQ. V dropped 1 base and J dropped 4; count of bases not matched to a gene: 3. This CDR3 spans 15 amino acids. The CDR3: CASSLENRGNEKLFF. The CDR3 nucleotides are TGTGCCAGCAGCTTAGAGAACAGGGGTAATGAAAAACTGTTTTTT.

The chain employs TRBV19 and TRBJ1-5, with unresolved D. CDR3 length: 15 amino acids. Trimming cost V 1 base and J 0 bases, with 7 bases left between them. Germline loops: CDR1 LNHDA, CDR2 SQIVND (reference sequence). DNA for the CDR3: TGTGCCAGTAGTATAGGAGTTTATAGCAATCAGCCCCAGCATTTT. Protein product: CASSIGVYSNQPQHF.

V gene TRBV5-4 combines with J gene TRBJ1-2, with 7 bases aligning to TRBD1. J was trimmed by 4 bases and V by 3 bases; bases with no gene match: 9. The CDR3 sequence is 15 residues long. CDR1 SGHNT and CDR2 YYREEE come from the germline V gene (reference sequence). CDR3 bases: TGTGCCAGCAGCTCGGGACAGCCTTGGAGCTATGGCTACACCTTC. It translates to CASSSGQPWSYGYTF.

This chain links TRBV28 with TRBJ1-5; D unclear. Germline CDR1 and CDR2: MDHEN and SYDVKM. The CDR3 length is 15 residues. Trimming left V 5 bases short and J 0 bases short, with 11 bases between. The DNA of the CDR3 is TGTGCCAGCAGTGCAACATATAATAGCAATCAGCCCCAGCATTTT. Amino acids: CASSATYNSNQPQHF.